The clone carrying this T cell receptor beta chain was detected a few times. Unique molecular identifiers were used to barcode this TCRbeta library. TCRdb redid the calling of the PCR reads with MiXCR, one entry per CDR3 protein. The sample has about 500,000 distinct CDR3 sequences, 32% seen once. The sample belongs to a study of T-cell reconstitution after alpha-beta-depleted transplantation in children. The source material was PBMCs from the stem cell graft donor, sampled from the stem cell graft. The TCR sequence derives from a human donor who donated a stem cell graft to a child with aplastic anemia.

This CDR3 is CASSQSRVSEQFF. CDR3 sequence (DNA): TGCGCCAGCAGTCAATCGAGGGTCAGTGAGCAGTTCTTC. V is TRBV10-1 and J is TRBJ2-1; tentatively, D is TRBD2 (5 bases). The CDR3 extends over 13 amino acids. V lost 5 bases and J 9 bases, leaving 14 bases between the germline ends. From germline, CDR1 is WNHNN and CDR2 SYGVQD (reference sequence).